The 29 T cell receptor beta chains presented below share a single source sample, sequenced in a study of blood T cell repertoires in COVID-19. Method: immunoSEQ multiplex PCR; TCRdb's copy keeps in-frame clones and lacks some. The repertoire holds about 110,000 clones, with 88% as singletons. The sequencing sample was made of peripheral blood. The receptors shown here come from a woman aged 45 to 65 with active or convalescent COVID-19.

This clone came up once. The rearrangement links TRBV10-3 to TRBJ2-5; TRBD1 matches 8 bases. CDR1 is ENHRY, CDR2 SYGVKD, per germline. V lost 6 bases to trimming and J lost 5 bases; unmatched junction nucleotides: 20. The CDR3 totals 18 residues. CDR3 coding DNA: TGTGCCATCAGCCTCAGACAAGCCGGGACAGGTATTCGGGAGACCCAGTACTTC. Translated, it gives CAISLRQAGTGIRETQYF.

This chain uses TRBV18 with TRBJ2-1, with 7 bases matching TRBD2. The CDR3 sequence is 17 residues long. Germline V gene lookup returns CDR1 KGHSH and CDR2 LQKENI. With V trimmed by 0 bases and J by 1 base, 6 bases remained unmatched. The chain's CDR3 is CASSPPTASGSYNEQFF. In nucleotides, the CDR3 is TGTGCCAGCTCACCACCGACCGCTAGCGGTTCCTACAATGAGCAGTTCTTC.

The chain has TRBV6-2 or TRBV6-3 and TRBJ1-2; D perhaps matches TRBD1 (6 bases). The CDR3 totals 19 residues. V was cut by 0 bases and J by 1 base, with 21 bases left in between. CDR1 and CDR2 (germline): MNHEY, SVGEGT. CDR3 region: CASSYSGFGWTVVNYGYTF. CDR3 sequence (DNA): TGTGCCAGCAGTTACTCGGGATTTGGCTGGACAGTGGTTAACTATGGCTACACCTTC.

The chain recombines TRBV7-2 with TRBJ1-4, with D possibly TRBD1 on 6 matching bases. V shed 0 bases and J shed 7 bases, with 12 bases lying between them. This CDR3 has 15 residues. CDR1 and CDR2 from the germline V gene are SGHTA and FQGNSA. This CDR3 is CASSLAAGGSEKLFF. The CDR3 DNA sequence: TGTGCCAGCAGCTTAGCAGCGGGGGGCAGTGAAAAACTGTTTTTT.

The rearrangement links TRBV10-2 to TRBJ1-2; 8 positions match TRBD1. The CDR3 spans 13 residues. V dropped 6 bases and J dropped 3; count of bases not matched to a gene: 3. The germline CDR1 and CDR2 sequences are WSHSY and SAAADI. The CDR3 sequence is CASSEQGDYGYTF. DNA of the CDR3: TGCGCCAGCAGCGAACAGGGGGACTATGGCTACACCTTC.

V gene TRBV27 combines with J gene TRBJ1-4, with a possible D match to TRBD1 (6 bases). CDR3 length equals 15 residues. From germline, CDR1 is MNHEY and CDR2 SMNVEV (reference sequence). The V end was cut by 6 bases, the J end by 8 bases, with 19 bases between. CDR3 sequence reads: CASRRDTGYDEKLFF. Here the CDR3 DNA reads TGTGCCAGCAGGAGAGACACAGGGTATGACGAAAAACTGTTTTTT.

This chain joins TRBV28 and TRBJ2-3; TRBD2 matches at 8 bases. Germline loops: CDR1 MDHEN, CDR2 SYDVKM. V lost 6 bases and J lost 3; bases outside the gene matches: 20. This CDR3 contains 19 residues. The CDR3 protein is CASSREGGALYAETDTQYF. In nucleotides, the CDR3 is TGTGCCAGCAGCCGGGAGGGCGGGGCCCTTTATGCTGAGACAGATACGCAGTATTTT.

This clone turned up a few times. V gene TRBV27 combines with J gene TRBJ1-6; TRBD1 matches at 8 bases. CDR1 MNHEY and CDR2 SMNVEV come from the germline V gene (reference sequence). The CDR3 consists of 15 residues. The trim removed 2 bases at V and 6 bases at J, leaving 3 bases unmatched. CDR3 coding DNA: TGTGCCAGCAGTTTACGGGACAGGAGTAATTCACCCCTCCACTTT. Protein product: CASSLRDRSNSPLHF.

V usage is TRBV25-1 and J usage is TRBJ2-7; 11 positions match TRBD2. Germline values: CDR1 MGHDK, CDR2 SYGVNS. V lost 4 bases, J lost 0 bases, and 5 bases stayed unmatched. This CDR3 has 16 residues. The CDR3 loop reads CASSGGLAEPSYEQYF. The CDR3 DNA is TGTGCCAGCAGTGGGGGACTAGCGGAACCCTCCTACGAGCAGTACTTC.

In DNA form, the CDR3 reads TGTGCCAGCCAGATTAGCAATCAGCCCCAGCATTTT. Translated, it gives CASQISNQPQHF. The rearrangement links TRBV6-5 to TRBJ1-5; D is unclear. This CDR3 comprises 12 residues. V lost 8 bases to trimming and J lost 0 bases, with 5 bases between them. Germline V CDR1 and CDR2: MNHEY, SVGAGI.

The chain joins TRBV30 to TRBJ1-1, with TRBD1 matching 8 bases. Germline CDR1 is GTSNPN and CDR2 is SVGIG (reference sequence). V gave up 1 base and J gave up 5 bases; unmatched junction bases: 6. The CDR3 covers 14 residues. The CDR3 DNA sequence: TGTGCCTGGAGTGGAGGACAGGGAGGGACTGAAGCTTTCTTT. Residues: CAWSGGQGGTEAFF.

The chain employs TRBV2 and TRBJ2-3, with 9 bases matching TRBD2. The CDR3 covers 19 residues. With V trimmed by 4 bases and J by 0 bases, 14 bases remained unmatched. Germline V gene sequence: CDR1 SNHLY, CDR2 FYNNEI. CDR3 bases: TGTGCCAGCAGTGTAGGACGGGGAACTAGCGGGTCTAGCACAGATACGCAGTATTTT. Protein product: CASSVGRGTSGSSTDTQYF.

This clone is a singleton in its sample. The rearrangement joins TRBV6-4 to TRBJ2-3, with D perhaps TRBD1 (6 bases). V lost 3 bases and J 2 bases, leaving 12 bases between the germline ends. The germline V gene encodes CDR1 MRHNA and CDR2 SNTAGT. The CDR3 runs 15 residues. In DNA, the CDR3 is TGTGCCAGCAGTGATTCCGGGACACCCACAGATACGCAGTATTTT. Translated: CASSDSGTPTDTQYF.

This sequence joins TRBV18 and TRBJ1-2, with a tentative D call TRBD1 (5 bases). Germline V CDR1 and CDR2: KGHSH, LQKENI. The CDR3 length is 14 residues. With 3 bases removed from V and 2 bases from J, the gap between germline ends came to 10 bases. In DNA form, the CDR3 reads TGTGCCAGCTCACCGGACACCTTAAACTATGGCTACACCTTC. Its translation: CASSPDTLNYGYTF.

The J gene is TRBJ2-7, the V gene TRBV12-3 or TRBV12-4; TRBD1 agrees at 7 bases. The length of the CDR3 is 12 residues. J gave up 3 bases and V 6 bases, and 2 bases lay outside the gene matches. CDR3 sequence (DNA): TGTGCCAGCAGCCGGGACAGCTACGAGCAGTACTTC. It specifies CASSRDSYEQYF.

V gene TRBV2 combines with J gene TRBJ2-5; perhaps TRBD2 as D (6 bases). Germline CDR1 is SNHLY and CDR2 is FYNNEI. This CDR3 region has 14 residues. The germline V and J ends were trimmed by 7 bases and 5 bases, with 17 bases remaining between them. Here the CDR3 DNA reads TGTGCCAGCAACGGAGGGTGGGTTCTGGAGACCCAGTACTTC. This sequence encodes CASNGGWVLETQYF.

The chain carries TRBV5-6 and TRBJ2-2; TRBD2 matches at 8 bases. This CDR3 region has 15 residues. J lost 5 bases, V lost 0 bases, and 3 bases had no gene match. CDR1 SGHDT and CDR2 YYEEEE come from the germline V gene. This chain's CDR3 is CASSLVIAGTGELFF. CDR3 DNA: TGTGCCAGCAGCTTGGTAATAGCGGGAACCGGGGAGCTGTTTTTT.

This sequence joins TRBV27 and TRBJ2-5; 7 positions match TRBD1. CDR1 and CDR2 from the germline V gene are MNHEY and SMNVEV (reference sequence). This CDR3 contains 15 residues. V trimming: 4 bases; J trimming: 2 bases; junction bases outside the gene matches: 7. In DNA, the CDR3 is TGTGCCAGCAGTTCCAACAGGGGTTGGCAAGAGACCCAGTACTTC. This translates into CASSSNRGWQETQYF.

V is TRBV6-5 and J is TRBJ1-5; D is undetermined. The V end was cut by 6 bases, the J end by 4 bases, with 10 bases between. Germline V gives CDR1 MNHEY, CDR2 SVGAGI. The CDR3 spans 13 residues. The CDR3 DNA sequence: TGTGCCAGCAGCCAGCGAGAGAATCAGCCCCAGCATTTT. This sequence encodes CASSQRENQPQHF.

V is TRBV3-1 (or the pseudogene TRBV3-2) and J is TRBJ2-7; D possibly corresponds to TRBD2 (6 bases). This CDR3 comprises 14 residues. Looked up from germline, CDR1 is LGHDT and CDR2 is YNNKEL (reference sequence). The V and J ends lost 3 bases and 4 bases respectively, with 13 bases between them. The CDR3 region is CASSQSGLEYEQYF. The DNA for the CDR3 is TGTGCCAGCAGCCAGTCGGGACTGGAGTACGAGCAGTACTTC.

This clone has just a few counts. CDR3 sequence reads: CASSPSRDYGYTF. As DNA, the CDR3 is TGTGCCAGCAGCCCGTCGAGAGACTATGGCTACACCTTC. This chain uses TRBV6-5 with TRBJ1-2; no reliable D call. The CDR3 has 13 residues. The germline gives CDR1 MNHEY, CDR2 SVGAGI. Trimming took 6 bases from V and 3 from J, leaving 11 bases between them.

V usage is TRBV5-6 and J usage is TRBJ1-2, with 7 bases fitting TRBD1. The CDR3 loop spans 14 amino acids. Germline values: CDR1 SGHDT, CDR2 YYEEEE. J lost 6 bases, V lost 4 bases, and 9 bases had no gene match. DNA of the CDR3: TGTGCCAGCAGCCTGACGATTCAGGGGGATGGCTACACCTTC. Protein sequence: CASSLTIQGDGYTF.

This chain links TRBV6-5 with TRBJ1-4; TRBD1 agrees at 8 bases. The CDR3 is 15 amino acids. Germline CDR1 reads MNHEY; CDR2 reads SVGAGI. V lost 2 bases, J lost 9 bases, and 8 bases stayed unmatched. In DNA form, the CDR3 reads TGTGCCAGCAGTTACCGGACAGGGACATCTCAAAAACTGTTTTTT. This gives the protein CASSYRTGTSQKLFF.

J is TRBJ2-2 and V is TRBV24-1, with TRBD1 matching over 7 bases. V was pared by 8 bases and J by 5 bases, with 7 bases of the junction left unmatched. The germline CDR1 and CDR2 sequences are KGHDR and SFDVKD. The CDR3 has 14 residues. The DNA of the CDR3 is TGTGCCACCATGGGGGCAGGGGGAACCGGGGAGCTGTTTTTT. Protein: CATMGAGGTGELFF.

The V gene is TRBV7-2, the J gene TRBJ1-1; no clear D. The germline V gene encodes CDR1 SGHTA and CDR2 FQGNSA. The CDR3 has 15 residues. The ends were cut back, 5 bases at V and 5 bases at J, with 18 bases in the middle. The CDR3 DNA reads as TGTGCCAGCAGCCCACCGGCGGGATTGGGTACTGAAGCTTTCTTT. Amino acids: CASSPPAGLGTEAFF.

DNA for the CDR3: TGTGCCAGCAGCCCTATGGTTAACACTGAAGCTTTCTTT. Translated: CASSPMVNTEAFF. This chain joins TRBV7-2 and TRBJ1-1; D gene ambiguous. The germline CDR1 and CDR2 sequences are SGHTA and FQGNSA. V lost 5 bases and J 2 bases, leaving 9 bases between the germline ends. The CDR3 sequence is 13 residues long.

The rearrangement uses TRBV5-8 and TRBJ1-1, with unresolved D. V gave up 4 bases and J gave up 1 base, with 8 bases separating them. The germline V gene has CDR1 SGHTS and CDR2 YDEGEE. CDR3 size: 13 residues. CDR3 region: CASSLSRNTEAFF. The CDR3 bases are TGTGCCAGCAGCCTTTCCAGGAACACTGAAGCTTTCTTT.

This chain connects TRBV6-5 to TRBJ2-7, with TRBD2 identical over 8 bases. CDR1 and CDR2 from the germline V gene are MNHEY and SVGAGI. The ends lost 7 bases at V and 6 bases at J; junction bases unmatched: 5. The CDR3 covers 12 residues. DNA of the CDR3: TGTGCCAGCACTGCGGGACTAGGCGAGCAGTACTTC. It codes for CASTAGLGEQYF.

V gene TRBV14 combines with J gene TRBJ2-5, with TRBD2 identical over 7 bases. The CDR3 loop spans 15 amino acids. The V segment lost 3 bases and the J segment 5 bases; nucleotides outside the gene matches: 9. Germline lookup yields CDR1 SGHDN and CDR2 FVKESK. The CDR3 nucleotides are TGTGCCAGCAGCCATCCTCGGGAGGCGGGGGAGACCCAGTACTTC. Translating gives CASSHPREAGETQYF.